One sample yielded the 5 T cell receptor beta chains listed below, sequenced in a study of blood T cell repertoires in COVID-19. The protocol was immunoSEQ multiplex PCR, while the TCRdb copy is restricted to in-frame clones and leaves out a portion. Found here are 90,000 or so clones, approximately 86% of them singletons; the top ten hold about 1.2%. Sequenced sample: peripheral blood. These receptors came from a man at least 80 years old with active or convalescent COVID-19.

V usage is TRBV7-2 and J usage is TRBJ1-2, with TRBD1 as a possible D gene (6 bases). Trimming took 4 bases from V and 0 from J, leaving 12 bases between them. The CDR3 consists of 15 residues. The germline V gene encodes CDR1 SGHTA and CDR2 FQGNSA. The CDR3 loop reads CASSYTGLANYGYTF. In DNA form, the CDR3 reads TGTGCCAGCAGCTACACAGGGTTAGCTAACTATGGCTACACCTTC.

This chain connects TRBV11-3 to TRBJ2-2; D perhaps matches TRBD2 (6 bases). The V gene's germline CDR1 is SGHNT and CDR2 YENEEA. V was trimmed by 5 bases and J by 5 bases, leaving 12 bases between them. The CDR3 totals 14 residues. This chain's CDR3 is CASSPTAGTGELFF. The CDR3 DNA is TGTGCCAGCAGCCCAACTGCGGGGACCGGGGAGCTGTTTTTT.

The chain joins TRBV6-5 to TRBJ1-6, with 10 bases identical to TRBD1. The CDR3 is 13 amino acids. Per the germline V gene, CDR1 is MNHEY and CDR2 is SVGAGI. Trimming at V came to 8 bases and at J to 10 bases, leaving 5 bases not matched to a gene. Written as DNA, the CDR3 is TGTGCCAGCTGGGACAGGGGTGGCTCACCCCTCCACTTT. It yields the protein CASWDRGGSPLHF.

The chain has TRBV5-1 and TRBJ2-5, with 8 bases aligning to TRBD2. This CDR3 is built from 15 residues. Looked up from germline, CDR1 is SGHRS and CDR2 is YFSETQ. Trimming took 6 bases from V and 5 from J; bases not matched to a gene: 12. The CDR3 is CASTRSGSSQETQYF. The DNA of the CDR3 is TGCGCCAGCACGAGGAGCGGGAGTTCCCAGGAGACCCAGTACTTC.

J is TRBJ2-7 and V is TRBV3-1 (or the pseudogene TRBV3-2); possible D gene TRBD1, 5 bases. Germline CDR1 reads LGHDT; CDR2 reads YNNKEL (reference sequence). The CDR3 sequence is 12 residues long. The ends were cut back, 6 bases at V and 1 base at J, with 7 bases in the middle. The chain's CDR3 is CASRTGSYEQYF. The DNA for the CDR3 is TGTGCCAGCAGAACAGGATCCTACGAGCAGTACTTC.